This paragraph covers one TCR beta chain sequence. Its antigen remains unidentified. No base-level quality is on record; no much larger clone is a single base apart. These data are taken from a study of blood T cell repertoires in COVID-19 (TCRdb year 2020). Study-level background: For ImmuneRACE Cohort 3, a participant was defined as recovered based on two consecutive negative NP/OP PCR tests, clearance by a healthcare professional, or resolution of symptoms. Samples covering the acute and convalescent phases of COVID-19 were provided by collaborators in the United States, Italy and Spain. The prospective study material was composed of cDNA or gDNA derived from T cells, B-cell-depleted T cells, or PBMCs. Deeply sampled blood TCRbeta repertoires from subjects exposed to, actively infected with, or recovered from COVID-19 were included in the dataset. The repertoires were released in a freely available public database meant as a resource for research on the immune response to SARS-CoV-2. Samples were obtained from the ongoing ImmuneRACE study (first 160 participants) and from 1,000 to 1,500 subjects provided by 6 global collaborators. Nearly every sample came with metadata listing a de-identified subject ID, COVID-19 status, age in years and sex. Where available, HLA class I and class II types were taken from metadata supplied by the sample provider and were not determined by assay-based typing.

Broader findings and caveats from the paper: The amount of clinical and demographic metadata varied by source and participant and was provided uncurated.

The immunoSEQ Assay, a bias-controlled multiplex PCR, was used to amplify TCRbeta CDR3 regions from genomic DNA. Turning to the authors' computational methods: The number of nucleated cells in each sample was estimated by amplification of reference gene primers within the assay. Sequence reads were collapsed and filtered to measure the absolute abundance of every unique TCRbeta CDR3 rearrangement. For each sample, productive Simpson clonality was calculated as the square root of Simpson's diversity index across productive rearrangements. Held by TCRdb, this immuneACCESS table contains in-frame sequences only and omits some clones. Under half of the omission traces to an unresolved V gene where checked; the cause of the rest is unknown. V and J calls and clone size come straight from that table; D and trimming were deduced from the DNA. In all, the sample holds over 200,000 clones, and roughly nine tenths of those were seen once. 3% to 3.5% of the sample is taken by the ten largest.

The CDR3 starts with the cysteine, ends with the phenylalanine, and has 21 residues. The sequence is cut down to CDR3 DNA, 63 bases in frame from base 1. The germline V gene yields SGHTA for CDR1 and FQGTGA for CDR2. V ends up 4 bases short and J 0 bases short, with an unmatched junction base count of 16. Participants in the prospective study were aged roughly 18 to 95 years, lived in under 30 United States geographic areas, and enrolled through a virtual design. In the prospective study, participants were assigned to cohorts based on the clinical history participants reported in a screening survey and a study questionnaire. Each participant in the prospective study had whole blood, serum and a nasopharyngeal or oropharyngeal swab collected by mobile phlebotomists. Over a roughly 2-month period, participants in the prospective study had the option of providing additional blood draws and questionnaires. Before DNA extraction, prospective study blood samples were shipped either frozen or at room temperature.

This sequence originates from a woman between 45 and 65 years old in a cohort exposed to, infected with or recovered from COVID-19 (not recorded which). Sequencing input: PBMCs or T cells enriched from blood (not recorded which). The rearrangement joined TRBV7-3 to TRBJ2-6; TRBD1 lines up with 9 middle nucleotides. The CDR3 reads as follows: CASSSPGQGNAGNSGANVLTF. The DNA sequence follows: TGTGCCAGCAGCTCTCCGGGACAGGGAAATGCCGGTAACTCTGGGGCCAACGTCCTGACTTTC.